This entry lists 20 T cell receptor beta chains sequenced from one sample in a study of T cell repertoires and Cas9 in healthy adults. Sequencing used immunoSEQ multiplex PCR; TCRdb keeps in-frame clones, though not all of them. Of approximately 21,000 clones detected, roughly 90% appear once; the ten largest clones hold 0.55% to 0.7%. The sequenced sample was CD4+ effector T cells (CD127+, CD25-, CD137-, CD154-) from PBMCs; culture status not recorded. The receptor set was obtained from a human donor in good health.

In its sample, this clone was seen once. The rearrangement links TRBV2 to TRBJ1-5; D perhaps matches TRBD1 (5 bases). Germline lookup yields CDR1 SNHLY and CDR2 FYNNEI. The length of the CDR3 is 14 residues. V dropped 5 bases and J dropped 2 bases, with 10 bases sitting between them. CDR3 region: CASSKDRGNQPQHF. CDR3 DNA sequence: TGTGCCAGCAGTAAAGACAGAGGCAATCAGCCCCAGCATTTT.

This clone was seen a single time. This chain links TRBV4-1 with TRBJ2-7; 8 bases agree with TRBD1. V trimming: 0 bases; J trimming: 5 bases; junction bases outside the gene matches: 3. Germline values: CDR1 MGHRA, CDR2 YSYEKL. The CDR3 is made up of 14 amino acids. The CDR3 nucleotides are TGCGCCAGCAGCCAAGACCGACAGGGGAACGAGCAGTACTTC. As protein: CASSQDRQGNEQYF.

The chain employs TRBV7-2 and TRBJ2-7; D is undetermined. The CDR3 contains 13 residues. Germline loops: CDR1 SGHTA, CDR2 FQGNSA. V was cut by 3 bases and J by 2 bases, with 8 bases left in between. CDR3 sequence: CASSLRGPYEQYF. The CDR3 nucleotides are TGTGCCAGCAGCTTGCGTGGGCCCTACGAGCAGTACTTC.

The CDR3 DNA sequence: TGTGCCAGTAGTGGCCTGAACAGGGTAGGATATGGCTACACCTTC. Translated, it gives CASSGLNRVGYGYTF. The V and J genes are TRBV19 and TRBJ1-2, with TRBD1 as a possible D gene (6 bases). The CDR3 length is 15 residues. V was cut by 5 bases and J by 5 bases, with 18 bases left in between. From germline, CDR1 is LNHDA and CDR2 SQIVND (reference sequence).

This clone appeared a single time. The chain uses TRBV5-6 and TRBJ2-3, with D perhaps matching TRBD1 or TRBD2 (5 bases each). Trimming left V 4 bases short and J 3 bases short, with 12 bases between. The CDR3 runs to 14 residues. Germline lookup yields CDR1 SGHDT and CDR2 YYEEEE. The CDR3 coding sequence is TGTGCCAGCAGCCCGACTGGGGGAACAGATACGCAGTATTTT. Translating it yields CASSPTGGTDTQYF.

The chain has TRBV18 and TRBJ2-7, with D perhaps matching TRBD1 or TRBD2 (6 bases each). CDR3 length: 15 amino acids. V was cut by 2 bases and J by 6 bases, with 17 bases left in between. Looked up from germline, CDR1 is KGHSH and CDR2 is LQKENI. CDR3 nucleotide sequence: TGTGCCAGCTCACCAGCGGGACACAGTAGGTTCGAGCAGTACTTC. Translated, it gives CASSPAGHSRFEQYF.

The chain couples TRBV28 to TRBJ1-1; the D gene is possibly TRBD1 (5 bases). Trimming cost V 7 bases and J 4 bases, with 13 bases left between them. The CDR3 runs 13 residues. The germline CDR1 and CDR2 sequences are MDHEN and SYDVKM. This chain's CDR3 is CASTTGGTTEAFF. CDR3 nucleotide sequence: TGTGCCAGCACCACGGGGGGTACCACTGAAGCTTTCTTT.

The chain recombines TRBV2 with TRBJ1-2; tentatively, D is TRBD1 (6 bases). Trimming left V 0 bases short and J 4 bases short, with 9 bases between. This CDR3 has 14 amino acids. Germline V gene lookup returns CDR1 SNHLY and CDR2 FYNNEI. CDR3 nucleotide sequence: TGTGCCAGCAGTGAAGCATTGGACAGCTATGGCTACACCTTC. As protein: CASSEALDSYGYTF. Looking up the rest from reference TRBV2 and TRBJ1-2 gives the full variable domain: EPEVTQTPSHQVTQMGQEVILRCVPISNHLYFYWYRQILGQKVEFLVSFYNNEISEKSEIFDDQFSVERPDGSNFTLKIRSTKLEDSAMYFCASSEALDSYGYTFGSGTRLTVV.

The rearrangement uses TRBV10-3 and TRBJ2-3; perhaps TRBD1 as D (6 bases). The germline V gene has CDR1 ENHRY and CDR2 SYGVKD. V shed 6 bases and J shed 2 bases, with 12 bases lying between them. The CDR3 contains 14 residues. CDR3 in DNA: TGTGCCATCAGGGGACGGACAGACACAGATACGCAGTATTTT. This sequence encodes CAIRGRTDTDTQYF.

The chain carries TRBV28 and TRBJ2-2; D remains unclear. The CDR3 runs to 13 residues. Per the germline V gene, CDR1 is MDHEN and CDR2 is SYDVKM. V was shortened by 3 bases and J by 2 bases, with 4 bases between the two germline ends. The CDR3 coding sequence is TGTGCCAGCAGTTTTATCAACACCGGGGAGCTGTTTTTT. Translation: CASSFINTGELFF.

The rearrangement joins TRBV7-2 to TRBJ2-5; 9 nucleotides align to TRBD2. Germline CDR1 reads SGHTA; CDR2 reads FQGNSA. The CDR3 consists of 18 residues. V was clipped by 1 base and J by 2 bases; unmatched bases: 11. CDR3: CASSLVWAGGPQQETQYF. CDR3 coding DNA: TGTGCCAGCAGCTTAGTTTGGGCGGGGGGGCCCCAACAAGAGACCCAGTACTTC.

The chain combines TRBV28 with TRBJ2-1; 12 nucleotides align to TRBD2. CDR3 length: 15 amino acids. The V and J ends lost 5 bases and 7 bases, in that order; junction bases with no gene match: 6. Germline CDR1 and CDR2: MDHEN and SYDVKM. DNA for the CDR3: TGTGCCAGCAGTACCACTAGCGGGGGGAGGAATGAGCAGTTCTTC. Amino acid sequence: CASSTTSGGRNEQFF.

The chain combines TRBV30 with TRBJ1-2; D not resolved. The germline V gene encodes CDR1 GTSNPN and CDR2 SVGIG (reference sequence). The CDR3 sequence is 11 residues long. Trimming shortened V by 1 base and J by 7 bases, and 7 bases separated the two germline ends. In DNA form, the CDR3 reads TGTGCCTGGAGTGGAGGGTTTGGCTACACCTTC. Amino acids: CAWSGGFGYTF.

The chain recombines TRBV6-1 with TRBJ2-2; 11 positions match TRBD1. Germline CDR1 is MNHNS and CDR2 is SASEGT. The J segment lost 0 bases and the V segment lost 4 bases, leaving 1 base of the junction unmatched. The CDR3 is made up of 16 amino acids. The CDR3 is CASSAGQGANTGELFF. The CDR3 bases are TGTGCCAGCAGTGCGGGACAGGGGGCGAACACCGGGGAGCTGTTTTTT.

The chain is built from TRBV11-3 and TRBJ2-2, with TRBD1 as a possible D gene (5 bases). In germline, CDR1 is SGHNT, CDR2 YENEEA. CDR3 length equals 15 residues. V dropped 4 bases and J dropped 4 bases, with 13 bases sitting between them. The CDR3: CASSSHRSPTGELFF. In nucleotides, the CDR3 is TGTGCCAGCAGCTCCCACAGGAGCCCCACCGGGGAGCTGTTTTTT.

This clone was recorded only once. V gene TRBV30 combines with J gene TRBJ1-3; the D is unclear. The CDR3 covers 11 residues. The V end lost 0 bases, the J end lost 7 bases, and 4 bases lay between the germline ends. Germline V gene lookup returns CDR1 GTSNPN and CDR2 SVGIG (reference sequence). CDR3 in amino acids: CAWSVRNTIYF. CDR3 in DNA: TGTGCCTGGAGTGTAAGGAACACCATATATTTT.

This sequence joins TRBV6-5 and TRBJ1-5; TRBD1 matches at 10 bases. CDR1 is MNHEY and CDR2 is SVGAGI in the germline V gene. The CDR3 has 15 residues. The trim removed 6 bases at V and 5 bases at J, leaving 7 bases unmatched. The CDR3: CASSRQGAIDQPQHF. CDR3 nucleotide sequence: TGTGCCAGCAGCCGACAGGGGGCGATCGATCAGCCCCAGCATTTT.

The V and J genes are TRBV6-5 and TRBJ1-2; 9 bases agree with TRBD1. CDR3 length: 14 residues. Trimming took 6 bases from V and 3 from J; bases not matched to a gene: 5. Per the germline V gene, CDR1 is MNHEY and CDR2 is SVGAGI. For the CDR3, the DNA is TGTGCCAGCAGGCCCCGACAGGGGGACTATGGCTACACCTTC. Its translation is CASRPRQGDYGYTF.

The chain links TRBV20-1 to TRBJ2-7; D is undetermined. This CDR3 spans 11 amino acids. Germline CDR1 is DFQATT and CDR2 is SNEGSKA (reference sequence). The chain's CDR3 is CRFLDNYEQYF. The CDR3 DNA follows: TGCAGATTTTTAGACAATTACGAGCAGTACTTC.

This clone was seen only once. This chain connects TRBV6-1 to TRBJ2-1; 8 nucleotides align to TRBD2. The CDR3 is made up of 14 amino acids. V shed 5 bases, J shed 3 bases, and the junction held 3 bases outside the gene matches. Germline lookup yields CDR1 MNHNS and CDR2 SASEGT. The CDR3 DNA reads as TGTGCCAGCAGTTTAGCGGGGCGCTACAATGAGCAGTTCTTC. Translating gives CASSLAGRYNEQFF.